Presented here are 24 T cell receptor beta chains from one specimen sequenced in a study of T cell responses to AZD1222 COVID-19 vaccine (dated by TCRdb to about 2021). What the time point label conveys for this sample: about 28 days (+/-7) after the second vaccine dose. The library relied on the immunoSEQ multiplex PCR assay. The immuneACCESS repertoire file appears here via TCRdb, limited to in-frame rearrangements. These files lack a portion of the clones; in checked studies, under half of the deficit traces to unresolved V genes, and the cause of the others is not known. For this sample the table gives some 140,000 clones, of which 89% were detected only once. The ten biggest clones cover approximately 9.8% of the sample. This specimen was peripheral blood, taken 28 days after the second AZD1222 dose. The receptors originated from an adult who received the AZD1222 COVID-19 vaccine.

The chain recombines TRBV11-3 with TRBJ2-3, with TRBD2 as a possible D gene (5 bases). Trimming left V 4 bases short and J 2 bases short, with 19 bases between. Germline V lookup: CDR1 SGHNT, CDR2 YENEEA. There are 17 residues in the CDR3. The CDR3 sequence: CASSSQNRGAYTDTQYF. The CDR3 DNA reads TGTGCCAGCAGCTCCCAAAACCGGGGAGCCTACACAGATACGCAGTATTTT.

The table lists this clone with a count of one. This CDR3 reads CAWSSPDRLIGPQHF. CDR3 bases: TGTGCCTGGAGCTCCCCCGACAGGTTGATAGGGCCCCAGCATTTT. The rearrangement joins TRBV30 to TRBJ1-5; the D gene is possibly TRBD1 (6 bases). The CDR3 spans 15 residues. Trimming left V 3 bases short and J 9 bases short, with 21 bases between. Germline-derived CDR1 and CDR2 are GTSNPN and SVGIG (reference sequence).

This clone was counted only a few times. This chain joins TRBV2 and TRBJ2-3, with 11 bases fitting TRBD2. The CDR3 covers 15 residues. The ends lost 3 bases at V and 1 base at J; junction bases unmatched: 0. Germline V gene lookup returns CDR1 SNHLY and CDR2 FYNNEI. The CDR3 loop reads CASSEGLAGTDTQYF. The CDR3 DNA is TGTGCCAGCAGTGAGGGACTAGCGGGCACAGATACGCAGTATTTT.

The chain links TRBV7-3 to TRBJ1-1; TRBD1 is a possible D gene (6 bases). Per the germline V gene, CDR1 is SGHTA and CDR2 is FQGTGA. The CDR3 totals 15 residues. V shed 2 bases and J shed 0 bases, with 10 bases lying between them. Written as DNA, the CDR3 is TGTGCCAGCAGCTTAGTCGCAGGGGTGAACACTGAAGCTTTCTTT. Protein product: CASSLVAGVNTEAFF.

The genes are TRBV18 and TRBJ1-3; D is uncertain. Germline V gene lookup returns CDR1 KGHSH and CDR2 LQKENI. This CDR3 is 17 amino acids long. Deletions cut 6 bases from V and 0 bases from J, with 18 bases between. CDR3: CASSQENLGYSGNTIYF. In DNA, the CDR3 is TGTGCCAGCTCGCAGGAAAACTTAGGGTACTCTGGAAACACCATATATTTT.

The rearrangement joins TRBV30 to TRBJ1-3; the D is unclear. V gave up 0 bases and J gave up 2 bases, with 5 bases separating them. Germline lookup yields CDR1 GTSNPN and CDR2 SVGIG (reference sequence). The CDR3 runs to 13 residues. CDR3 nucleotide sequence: TGTGCCTGGAGTGTAGGCCCTGGAAACACCATATATTTT. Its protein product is CAWSVGPGNTIYF.

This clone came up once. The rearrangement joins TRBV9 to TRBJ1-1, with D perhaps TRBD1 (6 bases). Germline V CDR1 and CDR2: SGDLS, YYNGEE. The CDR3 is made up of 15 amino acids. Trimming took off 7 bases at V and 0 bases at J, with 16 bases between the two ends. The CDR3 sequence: CASGSTGYLNTEAFF. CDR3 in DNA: TGTGCCAGCGGCTCTACAGGGTACTTGAACACTGAAGCTTTCTTT.

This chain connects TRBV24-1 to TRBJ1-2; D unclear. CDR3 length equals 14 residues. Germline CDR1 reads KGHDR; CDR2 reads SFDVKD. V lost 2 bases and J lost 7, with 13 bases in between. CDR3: CATSDSGLGAGYTF. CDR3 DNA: TGTGCCACCAGTGATTCAGGCCTCGGCGCTGGCTACACCTTC.

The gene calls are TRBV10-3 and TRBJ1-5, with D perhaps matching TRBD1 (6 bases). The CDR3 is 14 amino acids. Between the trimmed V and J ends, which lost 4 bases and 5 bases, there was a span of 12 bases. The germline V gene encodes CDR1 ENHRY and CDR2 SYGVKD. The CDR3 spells CAISAAGVDQPQHF. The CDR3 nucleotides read TGTGCCATCAGTGCGGCAGGGGTTGATCAGCCCCAGCATTTT.

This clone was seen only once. The CDR3, as DNA: TGTGCCACTAAGTCAGGGGGCGGCTCTGGAAACACCATATATTTT. Protein: CATKSGGGSGNTIYF. The chain is built from TRBV6-5 and TRBJ1-3, with 8 bases lining up with TRBD1. Germline V lookup: CDR1 MNHEY, CDR2 SVGAGI. Unmatched junction bases numbered 8, after V lost 10 bases and J lost 0 bases. This CDR3 has 15 residues.

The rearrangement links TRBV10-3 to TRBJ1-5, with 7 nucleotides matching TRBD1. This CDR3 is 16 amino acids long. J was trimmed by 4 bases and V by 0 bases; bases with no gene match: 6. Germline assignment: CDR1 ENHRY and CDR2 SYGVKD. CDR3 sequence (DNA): TGTGCCATCAGTGAGTCGATTTCGACAGGGAATCAGCCCCAGCATTTT. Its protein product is CAISESISTGNQPQHF.

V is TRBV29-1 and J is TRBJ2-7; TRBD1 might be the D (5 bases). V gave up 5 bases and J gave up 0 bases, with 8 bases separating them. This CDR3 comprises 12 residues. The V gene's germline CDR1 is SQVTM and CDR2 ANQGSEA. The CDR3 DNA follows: TGCAGCGTTTTGACAGACTCCTACGAGCAGTACTTC. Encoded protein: CSVLTDSYEQYF.

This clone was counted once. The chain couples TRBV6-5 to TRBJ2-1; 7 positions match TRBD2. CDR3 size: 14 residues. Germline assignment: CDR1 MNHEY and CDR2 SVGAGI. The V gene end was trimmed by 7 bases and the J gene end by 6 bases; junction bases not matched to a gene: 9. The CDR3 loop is CASNLEGRVNEQFF. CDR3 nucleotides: TGTGCCAGCAACCTCGAGGGGAGGGTCAATGAGCAGTTCTTC.

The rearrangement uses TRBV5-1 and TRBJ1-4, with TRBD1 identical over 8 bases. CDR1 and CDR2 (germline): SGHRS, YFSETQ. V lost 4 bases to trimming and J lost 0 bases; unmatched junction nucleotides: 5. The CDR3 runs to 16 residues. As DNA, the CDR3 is TGCGCCAGCAGCGAACAGGGGGGGACAACTAATGAAAAACTGTTTTTT. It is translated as CASSEQGGTTNEKLFF.

CDR3 sequence: CASSPRSWGSYGYTF. The CDR3 bases are TGTGCCAGCAGCCCCCGGTCTTGGGGGAGCTATGGCTACACCTTC. The gene calls are TRBV7-2 and TRBJ1-2; possible D gene TRBD1, 5 bases. Germline CDR1 and CDR2: SGHTA and FQGNSA. The CDR3 covers 15 residues. The V end lost 5 bases, the J end lost 4 bases, and 17 bases lay between the germline ends.

Here the CDR3 reads CASSRFGDGYTF. The CDR3 coding sequence is TGTGCCAGCAGTCGCTTCGGGGATGGCTACACCTTC. The chain joins TRBV28 to TRBJ1-2, with unresolved D. V shed 5 bases and J shed 6 bases, with 10 bases lying between them. Germline CDR1 MDHEN, CDR2 SYDVKM. The CDR3 extends over 12 amino acids.

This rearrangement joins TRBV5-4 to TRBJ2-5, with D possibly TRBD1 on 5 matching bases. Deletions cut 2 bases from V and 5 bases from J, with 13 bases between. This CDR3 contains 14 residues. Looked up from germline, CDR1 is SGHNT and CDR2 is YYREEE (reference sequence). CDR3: CASSFGSRVETQYF. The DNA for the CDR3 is TGTGCCAGCAGCTTCGGTTCCAGGGTCGAGACCCAGTACTTC.

The CDR3 bases are TGTGCCAGCAGCTTGGGATTAAACTATGGCTACACCTTC. As protein: CASSLGLNYGYTF. The chain links TRBV5-6 to TRBJ1-2; D ambiguous. The CDR3 length is 13 residues. Germline CDR1 and CDR2: SGHDT and YYEEEE. Trimming left V 0 bases short and J 2 bases short, with 5 bases between.

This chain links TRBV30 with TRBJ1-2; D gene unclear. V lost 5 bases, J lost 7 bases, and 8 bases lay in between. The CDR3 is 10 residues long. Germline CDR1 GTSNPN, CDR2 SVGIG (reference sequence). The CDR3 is CAWFGSGYTF. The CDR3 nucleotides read TGTGCCTGGTTTGGGAGTGGCTACACCTTC. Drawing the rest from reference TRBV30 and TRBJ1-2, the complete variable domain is SQTIHQWPATLVQPVGSPLSLECTVEGTSNPNLYWYRQAAGRGLQLLFYSVGIGQISSEVPQNLSASRPQDRQFILSSKKLLLSDSGFYLCAWFGSGYTFGSGTRLTVV.

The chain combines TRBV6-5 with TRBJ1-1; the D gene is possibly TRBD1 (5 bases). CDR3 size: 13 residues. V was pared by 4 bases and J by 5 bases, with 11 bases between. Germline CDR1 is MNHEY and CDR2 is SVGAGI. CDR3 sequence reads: CASSSQGDTEAFF. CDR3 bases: TGTGCCAGCAGTTCCCAGGGTGATACTGAAGCTTTCTTT.

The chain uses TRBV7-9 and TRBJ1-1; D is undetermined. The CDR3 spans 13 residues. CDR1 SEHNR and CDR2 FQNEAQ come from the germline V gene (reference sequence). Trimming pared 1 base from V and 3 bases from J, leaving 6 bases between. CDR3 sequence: CASSLDGDTEAFF. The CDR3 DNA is TGTGCCAGCAGCTTAGATGGAGACACTGAAGCTTTCTTT.

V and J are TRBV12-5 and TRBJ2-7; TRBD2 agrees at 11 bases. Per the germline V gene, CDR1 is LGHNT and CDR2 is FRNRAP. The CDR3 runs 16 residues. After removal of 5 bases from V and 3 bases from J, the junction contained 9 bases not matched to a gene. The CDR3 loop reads CASGPRTGTSGYEQYF. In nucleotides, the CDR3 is TGTGCTAGTGGTCCTCGAACCGGGACTAGCGGCTACGAGCAGTACTTC.

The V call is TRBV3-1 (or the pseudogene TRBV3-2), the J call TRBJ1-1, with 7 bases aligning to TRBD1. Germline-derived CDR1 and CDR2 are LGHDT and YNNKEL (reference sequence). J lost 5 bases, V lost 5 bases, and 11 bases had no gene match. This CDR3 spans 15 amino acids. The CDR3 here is CASSARLQGMTEAFF. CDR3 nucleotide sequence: TGTGCCAGCAGCGCTCGGTTACAGGGGATGACTGAAGCTTTCTTT.

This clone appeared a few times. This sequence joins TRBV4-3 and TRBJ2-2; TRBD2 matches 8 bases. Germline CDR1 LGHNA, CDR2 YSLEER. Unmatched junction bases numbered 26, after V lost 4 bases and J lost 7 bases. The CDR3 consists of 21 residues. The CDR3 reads CASSPPRLRGDIIPGSGELFF. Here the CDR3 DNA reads TGCGCCAGCAGCCCTCCCCGGTTGCGGGGGGACATCATCCCCGGTAGCGGGGAGCTGTTTTTT.